This TCR beta chain comes out of a study of OX40 agonist ivuxolimab in advanced cancers. Study context: Partial responses, seen in three patients, involved one hepatocellular carcinoma and two cutaneous melanomas.

This CDR3 has 14 amino acids. V shed 5 bases and J shed 2 bases, with 16 bases lying between them. Per germline, CDR1 SQVTM and CDR2 ANQGSEA. TCRdb's table, derived via immunoSEQ multiplex PCR, lists solely in-frame clones and lacks some. The sample includes 66,000 or so clones, 77% of them seen just once. About this clone itself: The sample has other DNA sequences that encode this CDR3 too.

Patients had blood sampled at baseline and again on cycle 4 day 1 and cycle 7 day 1. The sample in question was CD4+ or CD8+ T cells sorted from blood, obtained in a trial of the OX40 agonist ivuxolimab. The sequence derives from an adult with an advanced solid tumor such as melanoma, head and neck, liver or kidney cancer. This chain uses TRBV29-1 with TRBJ2-7, with D possibly matching TRBD2 (5 bases). Here the CDR3 reads CSVRWVTTPYEQYF. Written as DNA, the CDR3 is TGCAGCGTTCGTTGGGTGACTACCCCCTACGAGCAGTACTTC.